This record covers a single TCR beta chain. What it binds is not known. The data were obtained in a study of T cell repertoires in aging, cancer and after chemotherapy. At the level of the study: Six age groups, ranging from 30 or younger to 70 or older, included the donors. The whole study produced a dataset of roughly 8.8 million TCR reads.

Peripheral blood genomic DNA, not sorted cells or RNA, was the template. TRB rearrangements spanning V, D and J were amplified using mixed TRB-A/B primers. One entry per CDR3 protein, called by TCRdb with MiXCR from the multiplex PCR reads. The sample lists 950 to 1,500 distinct CDR3 sequences; approximately 26% were seen once. V lost 1 base, J lost 6 bases, and 1 base stayed unmatched. This CDR3 spans 13 amino acids. From germline, CDR1 is GTSNPN and CDR2 SVGIG (reference sequence). Findings of the study overall: In healthy donors, age-related TCR diversity loss mainly reflected lost richness. Immunological memory after chemotherapy cannot be judged from the repertoire data.

The source of this sequence is a human donor with a solid tumor. The chain uses TRBV30 and TRBJ2-4; 9 bases are a match to TRBD2. Sequenced: blood. The CDR3 DNA reads as TGTGCCTGGAGTGGAGCGGGGGGAAACATTCAGTACTTC. Translated, it gives CAWSGAGGNIQYF.